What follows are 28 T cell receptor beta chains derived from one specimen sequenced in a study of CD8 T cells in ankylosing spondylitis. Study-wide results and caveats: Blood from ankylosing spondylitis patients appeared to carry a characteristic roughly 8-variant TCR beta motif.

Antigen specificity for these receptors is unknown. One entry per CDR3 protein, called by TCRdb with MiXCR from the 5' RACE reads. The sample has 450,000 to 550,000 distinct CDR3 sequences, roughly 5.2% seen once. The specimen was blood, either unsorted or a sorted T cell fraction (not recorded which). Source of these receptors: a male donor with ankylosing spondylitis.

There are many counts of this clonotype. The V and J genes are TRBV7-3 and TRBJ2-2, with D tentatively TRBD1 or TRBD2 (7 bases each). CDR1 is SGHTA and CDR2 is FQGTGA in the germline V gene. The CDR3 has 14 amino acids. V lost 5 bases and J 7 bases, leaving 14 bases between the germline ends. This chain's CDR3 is CASSPDRDYGELFF. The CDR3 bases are TGTGCCAGCAGCCCCGACAGGGACTACGGGGAGCTGTTTTTT.

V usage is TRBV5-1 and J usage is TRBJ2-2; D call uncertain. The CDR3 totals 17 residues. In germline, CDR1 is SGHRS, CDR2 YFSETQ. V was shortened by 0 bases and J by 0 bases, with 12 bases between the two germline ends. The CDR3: CASSLVRTDPNTGELFF. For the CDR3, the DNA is TGCGCCAGCAGCTTGGTCCGGACCGATCCGAACACCGGGGAGCTGTTTTTT.

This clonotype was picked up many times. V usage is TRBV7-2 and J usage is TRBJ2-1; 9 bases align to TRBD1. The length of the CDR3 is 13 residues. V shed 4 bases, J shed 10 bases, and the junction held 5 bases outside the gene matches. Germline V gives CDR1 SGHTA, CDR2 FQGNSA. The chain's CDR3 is CASSWWTGDEQFF. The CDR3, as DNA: TGTGCCAGCAGCTGGTGGACAGGGGACGAGCAGTTCTTC.

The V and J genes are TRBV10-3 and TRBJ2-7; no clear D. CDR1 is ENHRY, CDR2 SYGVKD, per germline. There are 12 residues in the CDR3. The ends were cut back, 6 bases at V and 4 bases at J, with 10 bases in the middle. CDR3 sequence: CAIRSPIYEQYF. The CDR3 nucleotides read TGTGCCATCAGAAGCCCCATTTACGAGCAGTACTTC.

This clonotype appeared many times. CDR3 bases: TGTGCCAGCAGCTTGGCCACCGGCGAGCTATATACGCAGTATTTT. It is translated as CASSLATGELYTQYF. This chain links TRBV5-5 with TRBJ2-3; D call uncertain. Germline CDR1 is SGHKS and CDR2 is YYEKEE (reference sequence). This CDR3 is built from 15 residues. V was shortened by 0 bases and J by 7 bases, with 15 bases between the two germline ends. Supplemented by reference TRBV5-5 and TRBJ2-3, the full variable domain reads DAGVTQSPTHLIKTRGQQVTLRCSPISGHKSVSWYQQVLGQGPQFIFQYYEKEERGRGNFPDRFSARQFPNYSSELNVNALLLGDSALYLCASSLATGELYTQYFGPGTRLTVL.

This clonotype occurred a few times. In DNA form, the CDR3 reads TGCGCCAGCAGCGGGGGGGATCTGGAGACCCAGTACTTC. This encodes CASSGGDLETQYF. The rearrangement joins TRBV5-1 to TRBJ2-5; 7 nucleotides match TRBD2. Germline CDR1 reads SGHRS; CDR2 reads YFSETQ. With 4 bases clipped from V and 5 bases from J, the junction kept 5 bases outside the gene matches. The CDR3 runs to 13 residues.

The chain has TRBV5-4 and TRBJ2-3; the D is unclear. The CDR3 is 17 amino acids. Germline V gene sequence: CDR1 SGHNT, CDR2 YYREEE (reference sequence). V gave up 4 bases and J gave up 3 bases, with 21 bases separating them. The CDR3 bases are TGTGCCAGCAGCAAGACGGCGAGTCGTTCAAGTACAGATACGCAGTATTTT. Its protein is CASSKTASRSSTDTQYF.

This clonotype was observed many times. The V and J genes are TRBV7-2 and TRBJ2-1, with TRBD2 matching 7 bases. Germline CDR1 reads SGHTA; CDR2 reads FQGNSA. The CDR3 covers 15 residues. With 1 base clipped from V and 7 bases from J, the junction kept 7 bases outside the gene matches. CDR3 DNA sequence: TGTGCCAGCAGCTTAGGTGGCGGGGGAGGGAATGAGCAGTTCTTC. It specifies CASSLGGGGGNEQFF. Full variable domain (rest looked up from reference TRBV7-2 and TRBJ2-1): GAGVSQSPSNKVTEKGKDVELRCDPISGHTALYWYRQSLGQGLEFLIYFQGNSAPDKSGLPSDRFSAERTGGSVSTLTIQRTQQEDSAVYLCASSLGGGGGNEQFFGPGTRLTVL.

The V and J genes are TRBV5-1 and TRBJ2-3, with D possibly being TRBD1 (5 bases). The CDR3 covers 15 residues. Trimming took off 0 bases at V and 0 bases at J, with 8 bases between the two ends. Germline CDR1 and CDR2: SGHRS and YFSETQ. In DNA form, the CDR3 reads TGCGCCAGCAGCTTGGTCAGGGTTAGCACAGATACGCAGTATTTT. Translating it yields CASSLVRVSTDTQYF.

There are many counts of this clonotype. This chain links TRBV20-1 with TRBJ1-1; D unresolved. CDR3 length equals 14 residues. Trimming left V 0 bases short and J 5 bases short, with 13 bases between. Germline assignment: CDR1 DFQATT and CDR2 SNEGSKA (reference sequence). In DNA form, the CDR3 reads TGCAGTGCTAGAGATCCGGGAGGGAGGACTGAAGCTTTCTTT. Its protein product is CSARDPGGRTEAFF.

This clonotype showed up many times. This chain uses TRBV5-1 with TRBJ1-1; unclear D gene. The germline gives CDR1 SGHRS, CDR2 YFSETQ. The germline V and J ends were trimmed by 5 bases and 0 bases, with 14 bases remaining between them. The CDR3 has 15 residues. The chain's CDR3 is CASRMGSMMNTEAFF. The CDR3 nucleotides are TGCGCCAGCAGAATGGGCAGTATGATGAACACTGAAGCTTTCTTT.

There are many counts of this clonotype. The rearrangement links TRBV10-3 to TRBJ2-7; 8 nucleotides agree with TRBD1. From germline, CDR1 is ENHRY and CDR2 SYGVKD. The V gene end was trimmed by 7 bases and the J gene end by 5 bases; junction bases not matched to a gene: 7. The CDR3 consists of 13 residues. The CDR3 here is CAITRDRKHEQYF. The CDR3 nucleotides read TGTGCCATCACCCGGGACAGGAAGCACGAGCAGTACTTC.

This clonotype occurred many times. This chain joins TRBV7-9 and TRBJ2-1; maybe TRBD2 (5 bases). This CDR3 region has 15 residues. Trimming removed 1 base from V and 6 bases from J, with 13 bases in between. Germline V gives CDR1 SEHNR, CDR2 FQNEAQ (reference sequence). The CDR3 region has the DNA TGTGCCAGCAGCTTAGATAGTTTCCGGGGCAATGAGCAGTTCTTC. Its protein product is CASSLDSFRGNEQFF.

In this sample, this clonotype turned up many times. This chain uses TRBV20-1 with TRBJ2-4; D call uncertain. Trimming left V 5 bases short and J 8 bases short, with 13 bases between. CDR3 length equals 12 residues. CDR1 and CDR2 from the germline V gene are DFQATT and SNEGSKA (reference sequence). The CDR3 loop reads CSAGGIPDIQYF. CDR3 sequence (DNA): TGCAGTGCTGGTGGGATTCCGGACATTCAGTACTTC.

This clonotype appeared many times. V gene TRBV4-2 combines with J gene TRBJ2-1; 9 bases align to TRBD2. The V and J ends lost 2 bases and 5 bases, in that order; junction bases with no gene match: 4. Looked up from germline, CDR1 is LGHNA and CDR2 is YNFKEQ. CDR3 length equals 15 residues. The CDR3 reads CASSQPGLAHNEQFF. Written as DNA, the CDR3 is TGTGCCAGCAGCCAACCGGGACTAGCCCACAATGAGCAGTTCTTC.

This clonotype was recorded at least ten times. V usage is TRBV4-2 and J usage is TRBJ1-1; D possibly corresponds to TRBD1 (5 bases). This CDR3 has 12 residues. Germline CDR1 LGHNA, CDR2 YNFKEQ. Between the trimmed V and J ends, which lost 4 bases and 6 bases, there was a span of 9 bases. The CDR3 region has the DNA TGTGCCAGCAGCCCAGGGAGCGCTGAAGCTTTCTTT. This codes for CASSPGSAEAFF.

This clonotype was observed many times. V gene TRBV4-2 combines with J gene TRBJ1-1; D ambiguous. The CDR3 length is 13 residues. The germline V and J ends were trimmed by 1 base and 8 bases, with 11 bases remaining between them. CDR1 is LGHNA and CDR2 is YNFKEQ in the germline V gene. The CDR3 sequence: CASSQVFAVEAFF. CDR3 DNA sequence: TGTGCCAGCAGCCAAGTTTTTGCAGTCGAAGCTTTCTTT.

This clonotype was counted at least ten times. The chain's CDR3 is CASSFWTGGNQPQHF. CDR3 bases: TGTGCCAGCAGCTTTTGGACAGGGGGAAATCAGCCCCAGCATTTT. This sequence joins TRBV7-8 and TRBJ1-5; TRBD1 agrees at 10 bases. The CDR3 consists of 15 residues. V shed 3 bases, J shed 4 bases, and the junction held 3 bases outside the gene matches. From germline, CDR1 is SGHVS and CDR2 FQNEAQ. Filled out from reference TRBV7-8 and TRBJ1-5, the complete variable domain reads GAGVSQSPRYKVAKRGQDVALRCDPISGHVSLFWYQQALGQGPEFLTYFQNEAQLDKSGLPSDRFFAERPEGSVSTLKIQRTQQEDSAVYLCASSFWTGGNQPQHFGDGTRLSIL.

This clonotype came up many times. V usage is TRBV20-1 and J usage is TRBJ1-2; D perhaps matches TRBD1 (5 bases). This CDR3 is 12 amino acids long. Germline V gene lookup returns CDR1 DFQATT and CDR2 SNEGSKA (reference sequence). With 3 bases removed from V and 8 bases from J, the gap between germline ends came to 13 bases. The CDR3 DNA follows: TGCAGTGCTAGCGGGGCCCGAATAGGCTACACCTTC. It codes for CSASGARIGYTF.

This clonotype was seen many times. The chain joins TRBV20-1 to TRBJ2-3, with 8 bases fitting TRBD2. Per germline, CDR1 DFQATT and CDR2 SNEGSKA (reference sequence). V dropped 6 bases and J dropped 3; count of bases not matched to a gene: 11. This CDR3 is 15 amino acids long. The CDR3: CSALPWRGATDTQYF. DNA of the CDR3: TGCAGTGCACTACCTTGGCGGGGGGCTACAGATACGCAGTATTTT.

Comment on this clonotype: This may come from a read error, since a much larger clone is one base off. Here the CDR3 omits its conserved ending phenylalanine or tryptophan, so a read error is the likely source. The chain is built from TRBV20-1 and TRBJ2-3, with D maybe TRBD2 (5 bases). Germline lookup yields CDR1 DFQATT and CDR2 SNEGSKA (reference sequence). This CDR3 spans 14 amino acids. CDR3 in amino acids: CSTRWQFLTDTQYL. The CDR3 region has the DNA TGCAGCACTAGGTGGCAGTTTCTCACAGATACGCAGTATCTT.

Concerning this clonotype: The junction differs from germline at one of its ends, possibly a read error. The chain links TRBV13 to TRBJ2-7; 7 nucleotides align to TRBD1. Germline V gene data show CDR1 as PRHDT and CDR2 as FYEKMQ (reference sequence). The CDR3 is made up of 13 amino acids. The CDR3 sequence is CASGLPGGYEQYF. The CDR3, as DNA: TGTGCCAGCGGCTTACCAGGGGGCTACGAGCAGTACTTC.

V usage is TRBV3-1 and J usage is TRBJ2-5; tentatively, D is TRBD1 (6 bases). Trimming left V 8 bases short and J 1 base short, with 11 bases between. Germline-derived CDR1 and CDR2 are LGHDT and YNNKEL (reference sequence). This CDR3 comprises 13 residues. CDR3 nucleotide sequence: TGTGCCAGCTCAGGGGAGATCCAAGAGACCCAGTACTTC. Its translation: CASSGEIQETQYF.

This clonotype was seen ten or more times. This CDR3 is CASSPIGEDGYTF. DNA for the CDR3: TGTGCCAGCAGCCCGATTGGTGAGGATGGCTACACCTTC. This chain uses TRBV7-9 with TRBJ1-2; no firm D call. Germline CDR1 and CDR2: SEHNR and FQNEAQ (reference sequence). V lost 5 bases and J lost 6, with 13 bases in between. The CDR3 sequence is 13 residues long.

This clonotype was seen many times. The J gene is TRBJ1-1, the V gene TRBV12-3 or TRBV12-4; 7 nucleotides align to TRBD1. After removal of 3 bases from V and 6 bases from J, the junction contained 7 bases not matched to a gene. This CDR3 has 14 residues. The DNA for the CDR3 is TGTGCCAGCAGTTTTCGGACAGGAGTCGCTGAAGCTTTCTTT. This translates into CASSFRTGVAEAFF.

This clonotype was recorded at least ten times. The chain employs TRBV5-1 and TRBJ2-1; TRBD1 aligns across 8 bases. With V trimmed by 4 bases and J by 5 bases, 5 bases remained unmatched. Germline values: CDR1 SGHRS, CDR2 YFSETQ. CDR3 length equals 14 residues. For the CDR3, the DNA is TGCGCCAGCAGCGCCGGGACAGGAAACAATGAGCAGTTCTTC. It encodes CASSAGTGNNEQFF.

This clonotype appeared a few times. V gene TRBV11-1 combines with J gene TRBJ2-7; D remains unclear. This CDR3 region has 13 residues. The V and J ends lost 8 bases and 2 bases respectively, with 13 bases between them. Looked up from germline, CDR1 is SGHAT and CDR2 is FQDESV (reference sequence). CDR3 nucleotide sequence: TGTGCCAGCCGAAGACCCCCTGCCTACGAGCAGTACTTC. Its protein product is CASRRPPAYEQYF.

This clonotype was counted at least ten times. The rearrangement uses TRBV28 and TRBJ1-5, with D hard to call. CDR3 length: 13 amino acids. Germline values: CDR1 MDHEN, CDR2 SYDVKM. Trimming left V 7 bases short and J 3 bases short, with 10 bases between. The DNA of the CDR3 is TGTGCCAGCATTGGCCGGTTCAATCAGCCCCAGCATTTT. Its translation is CASIGRFNQPQHF.